The clone carrying this TCR beta chain has a single count. Its antigen is undetermined. The sample comes from a study of OX40 agonist ivuxolimab in advanced cancers. Study conclusions and caveats: CD4+ and CD8+ T cells in blood underwent clonal expansion by week 6 at 0.1 to 3.0 mg/kg.

The method was immunoSEQ multiplex PCR; TCRdb's version includes in-frame clones alone and lacks a portion of them. The sample gives fewer than 85,000 clones, roughly 83% of which show up once; approximately 0.9% is in the top ten. The CDR3 length is 14 residues. V was pared by 2 bases and J by 7 bases, with 3 bases of the junction left unmatched. Germline assignment: CDR1 SGHRS and CDR2 YFSETQ. Patients who had autoimmune disease history or got systemic immunosuppression were left out. The chain combines TRBV5-1 with TRBJ1-2, with 12 bases aligning to TRBD1. The material was CD4+ or CD8+ T cells sorted from blood, obtained in a trial of the OX40 agonist ivuxolimab. The origin of this receptor is an adult with an advanced solid tumor such as melanoma, head and neck, liver or kidney cancer. This chain's CDR3 is CASSFGTGGGGYTF. DNA for the CDR3: TGCGCCAGCAGCTTCGGGACAGGGGGCGGTGGCTACACCTTC.